This T cell receptor (beta chain) stems from a study of beta chain features in type 1 diabetes (dated by TCRdb to the late 2010s). For the study in its entirety: No differences in mean age, gender distribution, total cell number or subset yield were found between patients and healthy donors. A total of about 100,000,000 sorted cells were examined across all samples, and RNA yield correlated strongly with the number of cells per subset. The study compared the TCRB repertoires of sorted circulating CD4+ T cell subsets in recently diagnosed type 1 diabetes patients with those in matched healthy donors. Whereas all 30 or so donors provided naive and central memory subsets, regulatory and stem cell-like memory subsets were isolated from just 8 patients and about 8 healthy donors. The paper as a whole reports these results and caveats: At VDJ recombination sites, type 1 diabetes patients had fewer insertions and more deleted nucleotides, which implies abnormalities in thymic rearrangement. Shorter templates might have been favored by PCR, but patient and control samples were amplified and corrected together, so both groups would have been affected equally by any skew. Because small numbers of individuals were included in the HLA sub-analyses, any influence of HLA type on TCRB rearrangement was left unresolved. The naive, central memory and regulatory TCRB repertoires appeared to resemble one another more closely among patients than among healthy donors. Because cDNA was sequenced instead of genomic DNA, activated cells with high expression could be over-represented, although the groups did not differ in activation or CD3 levels. A moderate but significant shortening of TCRB CDR3 length was observed in type 1 diabetes patients in all four CD4+ subsets.

As concerns this clone: Its antigen is unknown. No quality values exist for individual bases; no much larger clone is one base distant.

The entire amount of isolated RNA was reverse transcribed using the High Capacity cDNA Reverse Transcription Kit, so the sequenced TCRB transcripts were expressed ones. Naive, central memory and regulatory T cell samples underwent deep immunoSEQ sequencing, averaging approximately 3.3 million total reads per sample. After sorted cells were lysed in RLT buffer, RNA was extracted with DNase-treated RNeasy Micro or Mini kits, with the choice depending on cell number. Each cell subset was processed separately to prevent cross-contamination, with patient and healthy donor samples processed together. TCRB sequences were amplified from cDNA with the immunoSEQ multiplex PCR, producing 87-bp fragments spanning the CDR3 region. Amplicons were sequenced on the Illumina HiSeq platform. In the source study's methods: PCR bias was corrected computationally using synthetic template baselines, and reads within Hamming distance 2 were collapsed, with unmergeable singletons discarded. By aligning reads against IMGT, V, D and J genes, CDR3 length, and insertions or deletions at six rearrangement sites were assigned. Within each subset, clonotype counts were normalized to the number of sorted cells before true diversity and Gini coefficients were calculated with the tcR R package. The overlap coefficient, calculated on TCRB nucleotide sequences, was used to measure repertoire sharing. Out-of-frame TCRB sequences from naive cells were analyzed to stand in for the pre-selection repertoire. The table was pulled from immuneACCESS by TCRdb, which kept in-frame rearrangements only. Such tables lose some clones; where checked, under half of the loss comes from unresolved V genes, and the rest has no known cause. V and J calls and clone size are as listed in that table; D and trimming were resolved from the DNA. The sample includes some 640,000 clones, with roughly 13% observed a single time. The leading ten clones occupy 0.035% to 0.045% of the sample.

Each donor gave one peripheral blood draw, averaging about 120 mL, which was collected into heparinised tubes. Naive, central memory, regulatory and stem cell-like memory CD4+ T cells were sorted on a BD FACSAria II using a panel including CD45RO, CCR7, CD25, CD127, CD95 and CD27. Purity was above 95% for every sorted population. PBMCs were isolated immediately by Lymphoprep density gradient centrifugation and stained directly without culture. To minimize batch effects, samples were stained and sorted in pairs, one healthy donor with one patient per experiment. Sequenced: naive CD4+ T cells from blood. The sample's cell subset or site, from its label and the paper: true naive CD4+ T cells. This clonotype was obtained from a man between 18 and 29 years old with type 1 diabetes.

For the CDR3, the sequence is CASSWTGASSGANVLTF. The sequenced DNA: TGCGCCAGCAGCTGGACAGGTGCCAGCTCTGGGGCCAACGTCCTGACTTTC. The chain links TRBV5-1 with TRBJ2-6, and 7 junctional nucleotides match TRBD1. The germline V gene sets CDR1 to SGHRS and CDR2 to YFSETQ. Its CDR3 holds 17 amino acids, cysteine through phenylalanine. The entry retains the CDR3 DNA only, 51 bases that are in frame from base 1. The V end gives up 3 bases and the J end 0 bases, leaving 6 bases in the junction not matched to a gene.